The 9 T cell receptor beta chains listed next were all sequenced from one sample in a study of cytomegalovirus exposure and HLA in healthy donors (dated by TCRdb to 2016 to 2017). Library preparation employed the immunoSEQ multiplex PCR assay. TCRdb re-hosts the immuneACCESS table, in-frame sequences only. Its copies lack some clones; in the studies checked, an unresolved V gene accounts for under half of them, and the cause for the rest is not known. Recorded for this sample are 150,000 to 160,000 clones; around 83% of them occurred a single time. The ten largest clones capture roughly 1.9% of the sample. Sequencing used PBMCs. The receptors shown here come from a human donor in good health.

The CDR3 protein is CASIGGGGDTEAFF. The CDR3, as DNA: TGTGCCAGCATCGGTGGGGGGGGAGACACTGAAGCTTTCTTT. This rearrangement joins TRBV6-5 to TRBJ1-1, with D possibly matching TRBD1 (5 bases). From germline, CDR1 is MNHEY and CDR2 SVGAGI. The CDR3 consists of 14 residues. V shed 7 bases and J shed 3 bases, with 15 bases lying between them.

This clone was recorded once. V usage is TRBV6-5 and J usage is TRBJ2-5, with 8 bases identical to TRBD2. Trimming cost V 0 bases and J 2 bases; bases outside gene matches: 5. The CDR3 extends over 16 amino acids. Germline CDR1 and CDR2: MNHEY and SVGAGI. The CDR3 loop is CASSYSVGGGQETQYF. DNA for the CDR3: TGTGCCAGCAGTTACTCAGTCGGGGGGGGACAAGAGACCCAGTACTTC.

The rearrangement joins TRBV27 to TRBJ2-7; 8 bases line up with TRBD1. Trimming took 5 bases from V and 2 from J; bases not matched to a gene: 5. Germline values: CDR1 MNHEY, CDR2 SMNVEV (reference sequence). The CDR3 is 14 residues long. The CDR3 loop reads CASSNTGGAYEQYF. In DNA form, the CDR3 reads TGTGCCAGCAGTAACACAGGGGGAGCCTACGAGCAGTACTTC.

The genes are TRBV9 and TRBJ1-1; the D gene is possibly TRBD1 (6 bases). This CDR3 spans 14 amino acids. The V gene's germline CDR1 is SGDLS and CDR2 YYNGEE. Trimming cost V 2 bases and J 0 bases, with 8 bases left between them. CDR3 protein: CASSVGTLNTEAFF. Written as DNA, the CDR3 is TGTGCCAGCAGCGTCGGGACATTGAACACTGAAGCTTTCTTT.

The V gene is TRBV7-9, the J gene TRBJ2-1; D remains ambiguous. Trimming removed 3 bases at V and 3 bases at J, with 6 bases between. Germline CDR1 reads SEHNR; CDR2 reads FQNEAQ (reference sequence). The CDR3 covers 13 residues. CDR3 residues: CASSLADYNEQFF. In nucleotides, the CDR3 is TGTGCCAGCAGCTTGGCGGACTACAATGAGCAGTTCTTC.

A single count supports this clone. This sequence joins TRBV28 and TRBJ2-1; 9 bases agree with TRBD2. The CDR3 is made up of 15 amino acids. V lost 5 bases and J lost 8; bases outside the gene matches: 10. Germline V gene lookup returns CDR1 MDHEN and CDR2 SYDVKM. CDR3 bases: TGTGCCAGCAGTCTTAGCGGGAGCGGGGGCGATGAGCAGTTCTTC. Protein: CASSLSGSGGDEQFF.

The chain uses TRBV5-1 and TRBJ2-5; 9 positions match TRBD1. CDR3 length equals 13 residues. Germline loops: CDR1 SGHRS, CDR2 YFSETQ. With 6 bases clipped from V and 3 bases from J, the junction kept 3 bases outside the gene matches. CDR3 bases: TGCGCCAGCACTCGACAGGGGGAAGAGACCCAGTACTTC. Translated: CASTRQGEETQYF.

The CDR3 loop is CASSPGQGYQYF. The CDR3 bases are TGCGCCAGCAGCCCGGGACAGGGGTACCAGTACTTC. The J gene is TRBJ2-7, the V gene TRBV5-1; 10 bases fit TRBD1. CDR1 SGHRS and CDR2 YFSETQ come from the germline V gene. This CDR3 spans 12 amino acids. V was pared by 4 bases and J by 10 bases, with 5 bases of the junction left unmatched.

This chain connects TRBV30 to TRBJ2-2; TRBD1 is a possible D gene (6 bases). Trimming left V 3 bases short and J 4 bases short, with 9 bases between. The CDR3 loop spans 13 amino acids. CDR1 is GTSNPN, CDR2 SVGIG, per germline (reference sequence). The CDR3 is CAWRPRGTGELFF. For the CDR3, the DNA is TGTGCCTGGAGGCCCAGGGGCACCGGGGAGCTGTTTTTT.